This is a list of T cell receptor beta chains from one sample in a study of blood T cell repertoires in COVID-19. Using immunoSEQ multiplex PCR, the repertoire was profiled, and TCRdb retains in-frame clones only, with some absent. The data contain approximately 280,000 clones, approximately 90% of them seen just once; the ten biggest clones take up about 6.1%. Sequenced: PBMCs or T cells enriched from blood (not recorded which). The receptors come from a middle-aged woman who had recovered from COVID-19. Both conserved end residues are part of each CDR3. Fields, in order: J gene, clone size, D gene, V gene, CDR3 DNA, CDR3 protein. A D gene is named only where the DNA matches it firmly. Clone size is not always given. Where it is, it says once, few, many or a class for expanded clones.

TRBJ2-1	NA	NA	TRBV7-2	TGTGCCAGCAGGTTGAACAGTTTCTACAATGAGCAGTTCTTC	CASRLNSFYNEQFF
TRBJ2-1	NA	TRBD1	TRBV28	TGTGCCAGCAGTCCTGGGACAGCCCTCTACAATGAGCAGTTCTTC	CASSPGTALYNEQFF
TRBJ1-2	NA	TRBD1	TRBV3-1/TRBV3-2	TGTGCCAGCAGCCAATTCGGGTTTACAGGGGAGTCTGGCGGCTACACCTTC	CASSQFGFTGESGGYTF
TRBJ2-7	once	NA	TRBV7-6	TGTGCCAGCAGCTTAAACGGGGACGAGCAGTACTTC	CASSLNGDEQYF
TRBJ2-3	NA	TRBD2	TRBV25-1	TGTGCCAGCAGTGAACTAGCGGGAGGGCGGTATTTT	CASSELAGGRYF
TRBJ2-1	NA	TRBD2	TRBV27	TGTGCCAGCAGCATACTAGCGGCAAGCTCCTACAATGAGCAGTTCTTC	CASSILAASSYNEQFF
TRBJ1-3	NA	NA	TRBV20-1	TGCAGTGCTAGTGAGACGCGGGGAAACACCATATATTTT	CSASETRGNTIYF
TRBJ1-6	NA	NA	TRBV6-2/TRBV6-3	TGTGCCAGCAGTTACTCGACAGGCAATTCACCCCTCCACTTT	CASSYSTGNSPLHF
TRBJ1-2	once	TRBD1	TRBV5-6	TGTGCCAGCACCCTCGGACAGGGCCCCTATGGCTACACCTTC	CASTLGQGPYGYTF
TRBJ1-1	NA	TRBD1	TRBV5-4	TGTGCCAGCAGCCCGAGACAGGGAGACACTGAAGCTTTCTTT	CASSPRQGDTEAFF
TRBJ2-2	NA	NA	TRBV7-2	TGTGCCAGCAGCACACCCGGGACTCAGACCGGGGAGCTGTTTTTT	CASSTPGTQTGELFF
TRBJ2-1	NA	NA	TRBV6-6	TGTGCCAGCCGCGGACAGTTCGTTAGTGGGAATGAGCAGTTCTTC	CASRGQFVSGNEQFF
TRBJ2-3	NA	TRBD2	TRBV28	TGTGCCAGCTACCTAGCGGGCCTACGGAAGTCTAGCACAGATACGCAGTATTTT	CASYLAGLRKSSTDTQYF
TRBJ2-6	NA	TRBD2	TRBV18	TGTGCCAGCTCACCCTTACTAGCGGCTGGGGCCAACGTCCTGACTTTC	CASSPLLAAGANVLTF
TRBJ1-1	once	TRBD1	TRBV6-6	TGTGCCAGCAGCCAACTGGGACAGGGTTATTCTGAAGCTTTCTTT	CASSQLGQGYSEAFF
TRBJ1-2	NA	NA	TRBV28	TGTGCCAGCAGGAAATCAGGGTTTAGGTATGGCTACACCTTC	CASRKSGFRYGYTF
TRBJ2-5	NA	NA	TRBV7-2	TGTGCCAGCAGCTTATCGGGGAACCAAGAGACCCAGTACTTC	CASSLSGNQETQYF
TRBJ2-1	NA	NA	TRBV6-5	TGTGCCAGCAGTCTCGAGTGGTCTCCCTACAATGAGCAGTTCTTC	CASSLEWSPYNEQFF
TRBJ2-7	few	TRBD1	TRBV15	TGTGCCACCAGCAGAGGGGACAGGGAGTACGAGCAGTACTTC	CATSRGDREYEQYF
TRBJ2-7	NA	NA	TRBV3-1/TRBV3-2	TGTGCCAGCAGCTCTCTAGACTCCTACGAGCAGTACTTC	CASSSLDSYEQYF
TRBJ1-5	NA	TRBD1	TRBV28	TGTGCCAGCAGCCCGCCGGGACAGGGGGCTTTTCAGCCCCAGCATTTT	CASSPPGQGAFQPQHF
TRBJ2-5	NA	TRBD2	TRBV2	TGTGCCAGCAGACCCACTAGCGGTGAGACCCAGTACTTC	CASRPTSGETQYF
TRBJ1-4	once	NA	TRBV18	TGTGCCAGCTCACCGGAGGCGGAAAAACTGTTTTTT	CASSPEAEKLFF
TRBJ2-3	NA	NA	TRBV6-2/TRBV6-3	TGTGCCAGCAGTTACGATGTGGCCTTAGATACGCAGTATTTT	CASSYDVALDTQYF
TRBJ2-3	NA	NA	TRBV30	TGTGCCTGGAGTGTAAACAGGGGGGGTTTGACAGATACGCAGTATTTT	CAWSVNRGGLTDTQYF
TRBJ2-7	once	TRBD1	TRBV7-9	TGTGCCAGCAGCTCGGGACAGGGAGAGAAGGACTTC	CASSSGQGEKDF
TRBJ2-1	NA	TRBD2	TRBV7-2	TGTGCCAGCAGGCCCGAGAGCGGGGGATACAATGAGCAGTTCTTC	CASRPESGGYNEQFF
TRBJ2-2	few	TRBD1	TRBV5-1	TGCGCCAGCAGCTTGCTGACAGGGATCACCGGGGAGCTGTTTTTT	CASSLLTGITGELFF
TRBJ2-4	NA	NA	TRBV28	TGTGCCAGCAGCCCACCGGGACTCGGTGCCAAAAACATTCAGTACTTC	CASSPPGLGAKNIQYF
TRBJ1-5	once	TRBD1	TRBV6-2/TRBV6-3	TGTGCCAGCAGTACCGGGACAGGGGGCTTTAGCAATCAGCCCCAGCATTTT	CASSTGTGGFSNQPQHF
TRBJ2-4	NA	NA	TRBV3-1/TRBV3-2	TGTGCCAGCAGCCAAAGTCTCGGGCGGGACCCAATGCAGTACTTC	CASSQSLGRDPMQYF
TRBJ2-5	NA	NA	TRBV3-1/TRBV3-2	TGTGCCAGCAGCCACCTAGGGGGAGGGTACCAAGAGACCCAGTACTTC	CASSHLGGGYQETQYF
TRBJ2-7	NA	TRBD2	TRBV7-2	TGTGCCAGCAGCGGAGGGAGCGGGGCCTCCCTATACGAGCAGTACTTC	CASSGGSGASLYEQYF
TRBJ1-4	NA	TRBD1	TRBV18	TGTGCCAGCTCACCGGGGACAGGAAGAAACGAAAAACTGTTTTTT	CASSPGTGRNEKLFF
TRBJ2-7	few	NA	TRBV3-1/TRBV3-2	TGTGCCAGCAGCTTGACTAGTTCTTACGAGCAGTACTTC	CASSLTSSYEQYF
TRBJ2-3	NA	NA	TRBV5-4	TGTGCCAGCAGCTGGGGGGGCAGCACAGATACGCAGTATTTT	CASSWGGSTDTQYF
TRBJ1-2	few	TRBD1	TRBV24-1	TGTGCCACCAGTGATCCCGGGACAGGGATCTATGGCTACACCTTC	CATSDPGTGIYGYTF
TRBJ1-3	NA	TRBD1	TRBV4-1	TGCGCCAGCAGCCAAAGGACAGGGTTTGGAAACACCATATATTTT	CASSQRTGFGNTIYF
TRBJ2-7	NA	NA	TRBV4-1	TGCGCCAGCAGCCAGGCGGGGAACAACTACGAGCAGTACTTC	CASSQAGNNYEQYF
TRBJ2-7	NA	TRBD2	TRBV7-2	TGTGCCAGCAGCTCTCGCGGGACTAGCGGGACTTCATACTACGAGCAGTACTTC	CASSSRGTSGTSYYEQYF
TRBJ2-3	NA	TRBD1	TRBV4-3	TGCGCCAGCAGCAGAGCTAAAGGACAGGGGGCCACAGATACGCAGTATTTT	CASSRAKGQGATDTQYF
TRBJ2-7	NA	TRBD1	TRBV6-5	TGTGCCAGCAGTTACTCGGGACAGGGATACGAGCAGTACTTC	CASSYSGQGYEQYF
TRBJ1-4	NA	NA	TRBV3-1/TRBV3-2	TGTGCCAGCAGCCTAGGACAAAATGAAAAACTGTTTTTT	CASSLGQNEKLFF
TRBJ2-1	NA	TRBD2	TRBV28	TGTGCCAGTTGGGGAGGACTGGGCGGGAGGGGTTTCAATGAGCAGTTCTTC	CASWGGLGGRGFNEQFF
TRBJ1-2	NA	TRBD1	TRBV6-1	TGTGCCAGCACCGCCAAGGACAGGCCTAACAGTAGGCCCCTCTTC	CASTAKDRPNSRPLF
TRBJ2-7	NA	TRBD2	TRBV28	TGTGCCAGCAGCTCAATGACTAGCGGGCCTTACGAGCAGTACTTC	CASSSMTSGPYEQYF